These 11 T cell receptor beta chains originate from one sample sequenced in a study of tumor-infiltrating lymphocytes in glioblastoma multiforme. TCRB libraries came from RNA via three nested multiplex PCR rounds. TCRdb fed the multiplex PCR reads into MiXCR, producing one record per CDR3 protein. The table shows about 32,000 distinct CDR3 sequences, with roughly 64% occurring only once. Sequencing used brain tumor tissue. Receptor source: a male donor with glioblastoma.

V and J are TRBV5-6 and TRBJ2-6; unclear D gene. CDR1 and CDR2 (germline): SGHDT, YYEEEE. Trimming took 0 bases from V and 2 from J, leaving 9 bases between them. The CDR3 loop spans 16 amino acids. CDR3 loop: CASSLVVVTGANVLTF. The CDR3, as DNA: TGTGCCAGCAGCTTGGTGGTAGTCACTGGGGCCAACGTCCTGACTTTC.

This clonotype was observed a handful of times. This may be a read error: a much more frequent sequence differs by one nucleotide. The chain uses TRBV7-8 and TRBJ2-1; TRBD2 agrees at 11 bases. There are 18 residues in the CDR3. After removal of 4 bases from V and 12 bases from J, the junction contained 20 bases not matched to a gene. CDR1 and CDR2 from the germline V gene are SGHVS and FQNEAQ. The CDR3 loop is CASSSAGGIAGGTGGQFF. The CDR3 bases are TGTGCCAGCAGCTCAGCTGGGGGAATAGCGGGAGGGACCGGGGGGCAGTTCTTC.

As for this clonotype: This may arise from a read error, as a much more abundant clone is one base away. The chain uses TRBV28 and TRBJ1-2, with D tentatively TRBD1 (5 bases). Per the germline V gene, CDR1 is MDHEN and CDR2 is SYDVKM. The CDR3 loop spans 14 amino acids. In nucleotides, the CDR3 is TGTGTCAGCAGTTCAGCGCAGGGAAACTATGGCTACACCTTC. Amino acids: CVSSSAQGNYGYTF.

The count of this clonotype is one. This chain joins TRBV6-5 and TRBJ2-1; D not certain. The V gene's germline CDR1 is MNHEY and CDR2 SVGAGI. V dropped 6 bases and J dropped 15 bases, with 18 bases sitting between them. The CDR3 extends over 12 amino acids. The CDR3 spells CASRPPWTVLFF. CDR3 DNA: TGTGCCAGCAGGCCCCCGTGGACGGTCCTGTTCTTC.

The chain uses TRBV6-5 and TRBJ1-1, with D perhaps TRBD1 (6 bases). V lost 6 bases and J lost 11, with 19 bases in between. Germline V gene sequence: CDR1 MNHEY, CDR2 SVGAGI. The CDR3 is 13 residues long. CDR3 residues: CASSLPEGGDAFF. In DNA, the CDR3 is TGTGCCAGCAGCTTACCCGAGGGGGGAGATGCTTTCTTT.

The V gene is TRBV5-4, the J gene TRBJ2-2, with TRBD2 matching 8 bases. After removal of 6 bases from V and 6 bases from J, the junction contained 19 bases not matched to a gene. Germline V gene sequence: CDR1 SGHNT, CDR2 YYREEE (reference sequence). This CDR3 has 18 amino acids. For the CDR3, the DNA is TGTGCCAGCAACACGGGTGGGACCAGCGGGAGCATCGCCGGGGAGCTGTTTTTT. Residues: CASNTGGTSGSIAGELFF. Supplemented by reference TRBV5-4 and TRBJ2-2, the full variable domain reads ETGVTQSPTHLIKTRGQQVTLRCSSQSGHNTVSWYQQALGQGPQFIFQYYREEENGRGNFPPRFSGLQFPNYSSELNVNALELDDSALYLCASNTGGTSGSIAGELFFGEGSRLTVL.

The rearrangement uses TRBV6-1 and TRBJ2-3; D is ambiguous. This CDR3 is 15 amino acids long. V was pared by 3 bases and J by 0 bases, with 10 bases between. The germline V gene has CDR1 MNHNS and CDR2 SASEGT. CDR3 amino acids: CASSDQVLSTDTQYF. As DNA, the CDR3 is TGTGCCAGCAGTGATCAGGTCCTTAGCACAGATACGCAGTATTTT.

Comment on this clonotype: No conserved phenylalanine or tryptophan ends this CDR3, so it is likely a read error. This chain joins TRBV7-8 and TRBJ2-3, with TRBD1 as a possible D gene (5 bases). The length of the CDR3 is 14 residues. Trimming took off 5 bases at V and 3 bases at J, with 12 bases between the two ends. From germline, CDR1 is SGHVS and CDR2 FQNEAQ. The DNA of the CDR3 is TGTGCCAGCAGCATAGGAAGACAGACAGATACGCAGTATTTG. It is translated as CASSIGRQTDTQYL.

This clonotype turned up a few times. V usage is TRBV29-1 and J usage is TRBJ2-7, with a possible D match to TRBD2 (5 bases). V was pared by 3 bases and J by 5 bases, with 11 bases between. CDR3 size: 12 residues. Germline CDR1 is SQVTM and CDR2 is ANQGSEA. In nucleotides, the CDR3 is TGCAGCGTTGATGGGGAGATCGACGAGCAGTACTTC. Amino acids: CSVDGEIDEQYF.

About this clonotype itself: Being one base from a much bigger clone, this may be a read error. V usage is TRBV7-9 and J usage is TRBJ2-1; 9 positions match TRBD2. The V and J ends lost 8 bases and 7 bases, in that order; junction bases with no gene match: 12. This CDR3 contains 15 residues. Germline V lookup: CDR1 SEHNR, CDR2 FQNEAQ (reference sequence). CDR3 residues: CASGLSGSGRNEQFF. DNA of the CDR3: TGTGCCAGCGGCCTTAGCGGGAGTGGACGGAATGAGCAGTTCTTC.

The chain has TRBV6-5 and TRBJ2-2; D call uncertain. CDR1 and CDR2 from the germline V gene are MNHEY and SVGAGI. CDR3 length: 14 residues. V gave up 0 bases and J gave up 10 bases, with 12 bases separating them. The CDR3 sequence: CASSYSRQILELFF. The CDR3 DNA follows: TGTGCCAGCAGTTACTCTCGGCAGATCTTGGAGCTGTTTTTT.